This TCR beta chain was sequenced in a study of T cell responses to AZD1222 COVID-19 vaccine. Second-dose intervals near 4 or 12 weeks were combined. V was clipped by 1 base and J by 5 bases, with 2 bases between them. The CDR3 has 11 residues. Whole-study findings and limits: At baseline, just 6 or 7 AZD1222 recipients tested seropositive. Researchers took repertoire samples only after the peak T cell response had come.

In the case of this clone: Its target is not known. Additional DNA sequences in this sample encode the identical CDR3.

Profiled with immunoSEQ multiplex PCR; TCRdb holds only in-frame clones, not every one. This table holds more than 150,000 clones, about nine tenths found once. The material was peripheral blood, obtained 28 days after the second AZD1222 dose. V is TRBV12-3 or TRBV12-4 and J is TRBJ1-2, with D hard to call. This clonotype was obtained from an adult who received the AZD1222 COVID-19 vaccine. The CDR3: CASSLGYGYTF. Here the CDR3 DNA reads TGTGCCAGCAGTTTAGGTTATGGCTACACCTTC.